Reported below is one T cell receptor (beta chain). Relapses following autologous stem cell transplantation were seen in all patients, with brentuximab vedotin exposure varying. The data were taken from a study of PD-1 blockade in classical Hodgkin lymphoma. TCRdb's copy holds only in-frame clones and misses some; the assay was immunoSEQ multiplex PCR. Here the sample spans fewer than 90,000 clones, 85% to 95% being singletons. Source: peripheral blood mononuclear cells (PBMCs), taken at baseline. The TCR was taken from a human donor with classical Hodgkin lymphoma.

This CDR3 reads CASRGTSAGFNEQYF. CDR3 DNA: TGCGCCAGCAGGGGGACTAGCGCGGGATTCAACGAGCAGTACTTC. This chain links TRBV5-1 with TRBJ2-7; 10 nucleotides agree with TRBD2. The CDR3 extends over 15 amino acids. The ends lost 5 bases at V and 5 bases at J; junction bases unmatched: 10. In germline, CDR1 is SGHRS, CDR2 YFSETQ.